The next 24 T cell receptor beta chains were all read from a single sample in a study of cytomegalovirus exposure and HLA in healthy donors. Profiled with immunoSEQ multiplex PCR; TCRdb holds only in-frame clones, not every one. The data show more than 300,000 clones, with just over 85% seen just once and 0.65% to 0.95% held by the top ten. The sample comprised PBMCs. The receptors stem from a woman aged 18-35 years in good health and CMV-seronegative.

V and J are TRBV2 and TRBJ2-1; 7 positions match TRBD2. The CDR3 has 15 amino acids. The J segment lost 1 base and the V segment lost 4 bases, leaving 4 bases of the junction unmatched. Looked up from germline, CDR1 is SNHLY and CDR2 is FYNNEI. CDR3 region: CASSAGTNSYNEQFF. The DNA for the CDR3 is TGTGCCAGCAGTGCTGGGACTAATTCCTACAATGAGCAGTTCTTC.

V usage is TRBV5-6 and J usage is TRBJ2-1; 12 positions match TRBD2. From germline, CDR1 is SGHDT and CDR2 YYEEEE. The CDR3 runs 16 residues. Losses at the gene ends were 1 base for V and 8 bases for J; bases not matched to a gene: 7. In DNA form, the CDR3 reads TGTGCCAGCAGCTTGCGGACTAGCGGGATCTTCCATGAGCAGTTCTTC. This encodes CASSLRTSGIFHEQFF.

The V gene is TRBV7-3, the J gene TRBJ2-3, with TRBD2 matching over 8 bases. The CDR3 extends over 19 amino acids. V was clipped by 1 base and J by 6 bases; unmatched bases: 18. CDR1 and CDR2 from the germline V gene are SGHTA and FQGTGA. The chain's CDR3 is CASSLKGPRAGGSSDTQYF. CDR3 DNA: TGTGCCAGCAGCTTAAAAGGACCTCGGGCGGGAGGATCCTCCGATACGCAGTATTTT.

The V and J genes are TRBV5-6 and TRBJ1-3, with 9 bases identical to TRBD1. Germline trimming cut 4 bases from V and 1 base from J; bases unmatched to any gene: 15. The CDR3 totals 19 residues. Looked up from germline, CDR1 is SGHDT and CDR2 is YYEEEE. The CDR3 bases are TGTGCCAGCAGCCCAACAATGCTACAGGGGGCGCATTCTGGAAACACCATATATTTT. It encodes CASSPTMLQGAHSGNTIYF.

The rearrangement links TRBV6-5 to TRBJ2-7, with TRBD2 identical over 10 bases. V lost 3 bases and J lost 2; bases outside the gene matches: 4. CDR1 is MNHEY and CDR2 is SVGAGI in the germline V gene. This CDR3 contains 15 residues. CDR3 nucleotides: TGTGCCAGCAGTTATACTAGCGGGATGCCCTACGAGCAGTACTTC. Translating gives CASSYTSGMPYEQYF.

The V and J genes are TRBV2 and TRBJ1-1; 8 nucleotides align to TRBD1. This CDR3 is built from 14 residues. The ends lost 6 bases at V and 2 bases at J; junction bases unmatched: 5. Germline V lookup: CDR1 SNHLY, CDR2 FYNNEI. CDR3 loop: CASSAGQGNTEAFF. The CDR3 DNA reads TGTGCCAGCAGCGCCGGACAGGGCAACACTGAAGCTTTCTTT.

The CDR3 sequence is CASQGGIYEQYF. As DNA, the CDR3 is TGTGCCAGTCAGGGAGGTATCTACGAGCAGTACTTC. The V and J genes are TRBV2 and TRBJ2-7; TRBD2 is a possible D gene (6 bases). The length of the CDR3 is 12 residues. Germline V CDR1 and CDR2: SNHLY, FYNNEI. Trimming pared 9 bases from V and 3 bases from J, leaving 12 bases between.

The chain couples TRBV6-1 to TRBJ2-5, with 8 bases aligning to TRBD2. Looked up from germline, CDR1 is MNHNS and CDR2 is SASEGT. Trimming cost V 6 bases and J 7 bases; bases outside gene matches: 13. The CDR3 consists of 15 residues. DNA for the CDR3: TGTGCCAGCAGGCATACCGGGGGGGATAGGGGGACCCAGTACTTC. It specifies CASRHTGGDRGTQYF.

This clone has only a few counts. The rearrangement joins TRBV4-1 to TRBJ2-4; tentatively, D is TRBD1 (5 bases). Trimming shortened V by 1 base and J by 4 bases, and 8 bases separated the two germline ends. Per the germline V gene, CDR1 is MGHRA and CDR2 is YSYEKL. CDR3 length equals 14 residues. Here the CDR3 reads CASSQGSGKNIQYF. The CDR3 region has the DNA TGCGCCAGCAGCCAAGGCTCAGGGAAAAACATTCAGTACTTC.

The chain carries TRBV28 and TRBJ2-5; 9 positions match TRBD2. Germline V lookup: CDR1 MDHEN, CDR2 SYDVKM. This CDR3 spans 16 amino acids. The J segment lost 1 base and the V segment lost 6 bases, leaving 9 bases of the junction unmatched. The CDR3 is CASSPRLAGAQETQYF. The CDR3 region has the DNA TGTGCCAGCAGCCCCAGGTTAGCGGGGGCCCAAGAGACCCAGTACTTC.

The chain uses TRBV5-1 and TRBJ2-2; no clear D gene. Trimming removed 0 bases at V and 2 bases at J, with 8 bases between. This CDR3 contains 15 residues. Germline lookup yields CDR1 SGHRS and CDR2 YFSETQ. In nucleotides, the CDR3 is TGCGCCAGCAGCTTGGCCTTTCGTAACACCGGGGAGCTGTTTTTT. Protein: CASSLAFRNTGELFF.

CDR3 in amino acids: CASSQSPTQGGTEAFF. In DNA form, the CDR3 reads TGTGCCAGCAGCCAGAGCCCCACACAGGGAGGGACTGAAGCTTTCTTT. The genes are TRBV7-8 and TRBJ1-1; possible D gene TRBD1, 6 bases. The CDR3 length is 16 residues. The V gene lost 5 bases and the J gene lost 5 bases, with 21 bases spanning the gap. The germline CDR1 and CDR2 sequences are SGHVS and FQNEAQ.

On this clone itself: This sample also contains other DNA sequences that code for the same CDR3. The chain carries TRBV9 and TRBJ1-1; D remains ambiguous. V lost 0 bases to trimming and J lost 0 bases, with 3 bases between them. The CDR3 is 13 amino acids. CDR1 is SGDLS, CDR2 YYNGEE, per germline. In nucleotides, the CDR3 is TGTGCCAGCAGCGTAGAGCTGAACACTGAAGCTTTCTTT. Translated: CASSVELNTEAFF. Using reference TRBV9 and TRBJ1-1 for the parts outside the CDR3, the full variable domain is DSGVTQTPKHLITATGQRVTLRCSPRSGDLSVYWYQQSLDQGLQFLIQYYNGEERAKGNILERFSAQQFPDLHSELNLSSLELGDSALYFCASSVELNTEAFFGQGTRLTVV.

This rearrangement joins TRBV27 to TRBJ2-2; perhaps TRBD2 as D (6 bases). V lost 2 bases and J 1 base, leaving 8 bases between the germline ends. Germline CDR1 MNHEY, CDR2 SMNVEV (reference sequence). The CDR3 runs 15 residues. The CDR3 is CASSLGEVNTGELFF. The CDR3 DNA follows: TGTGCCAGCAGTTTAGGGGAGGTGAACACCGGGGAGCTGTTTTTT.

The V call is TRBV5-1, the J call TRBJ2-7; 9 bases are a match to TRBD1. CDR1 and CDR2 from the germline V gene are SGHRS and YFSETQ. This CDR3 is 13 amino acids long. Unmatched junction bases numbered 6, after V lost 6 bases and J lost 5 bases. CDR3 coding DNA: TGCGCCAGCACCACGGGACAGGGCGACGAGCAGTACTTC. This codes for CASTTGQGDEQYF.

This chain uses TRBV11-2 with TRBJ1-2; D is undetermined. Trimming left V 1 base short and J 4 bases short, with 4 bases between. The CDR3 extends over 12 amino acids. CDR1 SGHAT and CDR2 FQNNGV come from the germline V gene. CDR3 DNA: TGTGCCAGCAGCTTAGTCGGCTATGGCTACACCTTC. As protein: CASSLVGYGYTF.

The gene calls are TRBV6-6 and TRBJ1-6, with TRBD1 as a possible D gene (6 bases). This CDR3 has 15 residues. Between the trimmed V and J ends, which lost 2 bases and 7 bases, there was a span of 12 bases. CDR1 is MNHNY, CDR2 SVGAGI, per germline (reference sequence). This CDR3 reads CASSYKTGPNSPLHF. As DNA, the CDR3 is TGTGCCAGCAGTTACAAGACAGGTCCCAATTCACCCCTCCACTTT.

The gene calls are TRBV12-5 and TRBJ1-5, with D possibly matching TRBD1 (6 bases). CDR1 is LGHNT, CDR2 FRNRAP, per germline. This CDR3 is built from 14 residues. V lost 4 bases to trimming and J lost 4 bases, with 11 bases between them. The CDR3 here is CASGWGLSNQPQHF. Here the CDR3 DNA reads TGTGCTAGTGGTTGGGGGCTTAGTAATCAGCCCCAGCATTTT.

The chain links TRBV5-1 to TRBJ2-5; weak D call: TRBD2 (6 bases). This CDR3 has 15 amino acids. Trimming stripped 4 bases from V and 3 bases from J, with 16 bases between. Germline loops: CDR1 SGHRS, CDR2 YFSETQ. In DNA form, the CDR3 reads TGCGCCAGCAGCCCCCTGACTAGTCGAAAAGAGACCCAGTACTTC. As protein: CASSPLTSRKETQYF.

The chain links TRBV11-2 to TRBJ1-1; the D gene is possibly TRBD1 (5 bases). In germline, CDR1 is SGHAT, CDR2 FQNNGV. V lost 1 base to trimming and J lost 1 base, with 19 bases between them. The CDR3 has 18 residues. The CDR3 protein is CASSLVVLRQPENTEAFF. In DNA form, the CDR3 reads TGTGCCAGCAGCTTAGTAGTGCTTAGACAGCCCGAGAACACTGAAGCTTTCTTT.

The gene calls are TRBV6-5 and TRBJ2-1; D perhaps matches TRBD2 (6 bases). The ends were cut back, 0 bases at V and 8 bases at J, with 14 bases in the middle. There are 15 residues in the CDR3. From germline, CDR1 is MNHEY and CDR2 SVGAGI. For the CDR3, the DNA is TGTGCCAGCAGTTACTCTCCGGGACTTCGGGATGAGCAGTTCTTC. As protein: CASSYSPGLRDEQFF.

The chain is built from TRBV9 and TRBJ2-7; 7 nucleotides match TRBD2. V shed 0 bases and J 2 bases; nucleotides not matched to a gene: 8. The CDR3 loop spans 16 amino acids. CDR1 and CDR2 (germline): SGDLS, YYNGEE. DNA for the CDR3: TGTGCCAGCAGCGTAGAGCTTTCTAGCGGCCCCTACGAGCAGTACTTC. Translated, it gives CASSVELSSGPYEQYF.

The chain links TRBV5-1 to TRBJ1-1; TRBD1 matches 7 bases. The trim removed 0 bases at V and 6 bases at J, leaving 8 bases unmatched. CDR1 and CDR2 (germline): SGHRS, YFSETQ. This CDR3 is built from 15 residues. The CDR3 DNA reads TGCGCCAGCAGCTTGGAGGGCAGGGGGGAGGCTGAAGCTTTCTTT. Amino acid sequence: CASSLEGRGEAEAFF.

The gene calls are TRBV5-4 and TRBJ2-1; 9 positions match TRBD2. V shed 3 bases, J shed 6 bases, and the junction held 10 bases outside the gene matches. The CDR3 length is 16 residues. CDR1 is SGHNT and CDR2 is YYREEE in the germline V gene (reference sequence). Here the CDR3 reads CASSSLLAGAGNEQFF. Here the CDR3 DNA reads TGTGCCAGCAGCTCCCTATTAGCGGGGGCTGGCAATGAGCAGTTCTTC.